This T cell receptor (beta chain) is drawn from a study of CD4 T cells in relation to SARS-CoV-2 and coronaviruses. Study-wide context: ViraFEST: approximately 10-day antigen culture of PBMCs, then TCR beta CDR3 sequencing. No peptide or an HIV-1 Nef peptide pool served as negative control.

CD4+ T cells from unexposed donors were obtained before the COVID-19 pandemic (2011-2018). CD4+ T cells were isolated from the cells after 10 days of culture. Sequencing was performed with immunoSEQ multiplex PCR; in TCRdb, only in-frame clones are kept and a portion is missing. Of about 12,000 clones in the sample, 69% were seen once. Remarks on this clone: Its antigen is not known.

Germline lookup yields CDR1 LNHDA and CDR2 SQIVND (reference sequence). This CDR3 is built from 14 residues. J lost 1 base, V lost 1 base, and 0 bases had no gene match. Sequenced: CD4+ T cells from PBMCs, cultured in vitro. The rearrangement links TRBV19 to TRBJ2-5; 7 bases fit TRBD2. This sequence was found in a human donor in good health. The CDR3: CASSIAGGQETQYF. CDR3 nucleotide sequence: TGTGCCAGTAGTATAGCGGGAGGCCAAGAGACCCAGTACTTC.